The sequence of this TCR beta chain was determined in a study of CD8 T cells in ankylosing spondylitis. Study-wide results and caveats: According to the report, clones linked to the disease were significantly enriched in matched synovial fluid samples taken from ankylosing spondylitis patients. Ankylosing spondylitis blood appeared to be characterized by a TCR beta motif of fewer than ten highly homologous variants. Earlier authors reported some of these motif variants in reactive arthritis synovial fluid and blood.

This CDR3 region has 12 residues. V was cut by 5 bases and J by 3 bases, with 5 bases left in between. In this sample, this clonotype turned up many times. The antigen is not known. One entry per CDR3 protein, called by TCRdb with MiXCR from the 5' RACE reads. Counted here are 150,000 to 200,000 distinct CDR3 sequences, under 15% occurring once; the ten biggest clones make up 11%. This chain joins TRBV12-3 or TRBV12-4 and TRBJ1-3, with no clear D. The sample was blood, either unsorted or a sorted T cell fraction (not recorded which). The sequence was obtained from a female donor with ankylosing spondylitis or in good health (not recorded which). The CDR3 loop reads CASSPIGNTIYF. In nucleotides, the CDR3 is TGTGCCAGCAGTCCCATTGGAAACACCATATATTTT.